The present entry profiles one TCR beta chain with its context. This clonotype was detected ten times or more. Its cognate antigen has yet to be identified. No qualities accompany the bases; no much larger clone lies one base away. CDR1 and CDR2 are drawn from the germline V gene (reference sequence): SGHKS, YYEKEE. For this chain, trimming is 4 bases at the V end and 5 bases at the J end, and the number of junction bases without a gene match is 10. The CDR3 starts with the cysteine, ends with the phenylalanine, and has 15 residues. The only DNA kept is the CDR3, 45 bases in frame from the first base. This entry is derived from a study of T cell repertoires in cytomegalovirus infection (dated by TCRdb to the late 2010s). Background on the whole study: The HLA type of each donor mattered for the analysis, because public TCR beta signatures pointed to carriage of CMV infection along with the matching HLA type.

Results and caveats for the whole study, not just this receptor: In both this cohort and an independent roughly 400-donor cohort, the cumulative frequency of public TCR beta family members distinguished carriers of CMV infection plus the relevant HLA type. The ex vivo response was dominated by HLA-C-restricted CMV-specific TCR beta clonotypes, which also provided the single most frequent clonotype in two of eight donors.

Instrument on record: Illumina HiSeq 1500. Using fastp trimming at Q25 and MiXCR clonotype assembly, TCRdb reanalyzed the public sequencing data and kept in-frame beta chains. Each entry is one CDR3 protein sequence, shown with its most common DNA and genes. The sample table contains over 300,000 distinct CDR3 sequences; only one count was recorded for 8% to 10% of them. Jointly, the top ten make up 3.5% to 4.5% of the sample. The clonotype originates from a human donor in good health (CMV status not recorded). Some clones in this sample may be carry-over from other donors' samples. The rearrangement combines TRBV5-5 with TRBJ2-3; TRBD1 agrees with 7 junctional bases. Source material: PBMCs. The nucleotide sequence reads as follows: TGTGCCAGCAGCGAGGGACAGCGCCTAGGAGATACGCAGTATTTT. This sequence encodes CASSEGQRLGDTQYF.